These 2 T cell receptor beta chains were sequenced from one sample in a study of T cell changes during pregnancy in multiple sclerosis. The method was immunoSEQ multiplex PCR; TCRdb's version includes in-frame clones alone and lacks a portion of them. The sample records 20,000 to 30,000 clones, around nine tenths being singletons. Source: CD8+ T cells from peripheral blood mononuclear cells, taken in the third trimester of pregnancy. The receptors originated from a female donor in good health, enrolled as a control in a pregnancy study.

The V call is TRBV7-9, the J call TRBJ2-7, with TRBD2 matching 8 bases. CDR3 length: 16 residues. Germline loops: CDR1 SEHNR, CDR2 FQNEAQ (reference sequence). Germline trimming cut 0 bases from V and 1 base from J; bases unmatched to any gene: 5. The CDR3 nucleotides read TGTGCCAGCAGCTTAGCGCGAGGACTAGCATCCTACGAGCAGTACTTC. Its protein is CASSLARGLASYEQYF.

The chain is built from TRBV4-1 and TRBJ2-7; D might be TRBD2 (7 bases). V was shortened by 3 bases and J by 2 bases, with 14 bases between the two germline ends. CDR1 is MGHRA and CDR2 is YSYEKL in the germline V gene. The CDR3 sequence is 15 residues long. CDR3 loop: CASSQGTGGPYEQYF. Here the CDR3 DNA reads TGCGCCAGCAGCCAGGGGACCGGGGGGCCCTACGAGCAGTACTTC.